What follows are 13 T cell receptor beta chains derived from one specimen sequenced in a study of blood T cell repertoires in COVID-19. Profiling relied on immunoSEQ multiplex PCR, and the TCRdb table lists in-frame clones only, not all of them. Of approximately 160,000 clones listed, 75% to 85% are singletons. The sample was peripheral blood. These receptors were obtained from a human donor in a cohort sampled during active COVID-19.

The chain combines TRBV9 with TRBJ2-3; 10 bases are a match to TRBD2. V lost 4 bases and J lost 1; bases outside the gene matches: 9. Germline CDR1 reads SGDLS; CDR2 reads YYNGEE. CDR3 length: 17 amino acids. CDR3 nucleotides: TGTGCCAGCAGCCCAGCCGCTAGCGGGAGTGGCACAGATACGCAGTATTTT. The encoded protein is CASSPAASGSGTDTQYF.

This CDR3 is CAISESRARNNYGYTF. CDR3 bases: TGTGCCATCAGTGAGTCGAGGGCAAGGAATAACTATGGCTACACCTTC. The chain has TRBV10-3 and TRBJ1-2; no clear D. The length of the CDR3 is 16 residues. V dropped 0 bases and J dropped 1 base, with 12 bases sitting between them. Germline V CDR1 and CDR2: ENHRY, SYGVKD.

This clone was observed a single time. The chain couples TRBV7-9 to TRBJ2-1; TRBD2 aligns across 13 bases. The CDR3 loop spans 16 amino acids. Germline V gives CDR1 SEHNR, CDR2 FQNEAQ (reference sequence). Trimming removed 6 bases from V and 4 bases from J; junction bases left unmatched: 6. CDR3 coding DNA: TGTGCCAGCAGTTCCGGGACTAGCGGGATTTACAATGAGCAGTTCTTC. This codes for CASSSGTSGIYNEQFF.

This clone showed up just once. As DNA, the CDR3 is TGTGCCAGCAGCCCTCAACTAGCGGTCACAGATACGCAGTATTTT. Encoded protein: CASSPQLAVTDTQYF. The rearrangement links TRBV11-2 to TRBJ2-3, with TRBD2 identical over 8 bases. Germline V gene lookup returns CDR1 SGHAT and CDR2 FQNNGV. V lost 5 bases, J lost 2 bases, and 6 bases stayed unmatched. The CDR3 runs to 15 residues.

The chain uses TRBV3-1 (or the pseudogene TRBV3-2) and TRBJ2-3; unclear D gene. Trimming left V 0 bases short and J 2 bases short, with 9 bases between. Germline CDR1 reads LGHDT; CDR2 reads YNNKEL (reference sequence). This CDR3 is built from 15 residues. The CDR3 DNA is TGTGCCAGCAGCCAAGAGTTCTCGTTCACAGATACGCAGTATTTT. This codes for CASSQEFSFTDTQYF.

The rearrangement joins TRBV2 to TRBJ1-3, with D perhaps matching TRBD1 (5 bases). This CDR3 comprises 14 residues. Trimming took off 3 bases at V and 0 bases at J, with 6 bases between the two ends. CDR1 and CDR2 (germline): SNHLY, FYNNEI. The CDR3 DNA is TGTGCCAGCAGTGAGGGGCCCTCTGGAAACACCATATATTTT. It is translated as CASSEGPSGNTIYF.

V gene TRBV6-2 or TRBV6-3 combines with J gene TRBJ2-7, with TRBD2 identical over 11 bases. Germline V gene sequence: CDR1 MNHEY, CDR2 SVGEGT. V was clipped by 4 bases and J by 3 bases; unmatched bases: 5. This CDR3 is 15 amino acids long. CDR3 region: CASSSLTSGGYEQYF. CDR3 DNA: TGTGCCAGCAGTTCGTTAACTAGCGGGGGCTACGAGCAGTACTTC.

CDR3 amino acids: CASSPLQKGDTDTQYF. The CDR3 DNA reads TGCGCCAGCAGCCCATTACAGAAGGGGGACACAGATACGCAGTATTTT. The V gene is TRBV5-1, the J gene TRBJ2-3, with a weak D call TRBD1 (6 bases). The germline CDR1 and CDR2 sequences are SGHRS and YFSETQ. With 4 bases removed from V and 2 bases from J, the gap between germline ends came to 17 bases. The CDR3 runs to 16 residues.

V and J are TRBV30 and TRBJ1-6, with a tentative D call TRBD1 (6 bases). V lost 8 bases, J lost 7 bases, and 15 bases lay in between. CDR1 is GTSNPN, CDR2 SVGIG, per germline (reference sequence). There are 13 residues in the CDR3. CDR3 loop: CAQLQGKNSPLHF. The CDR3 DNA sequence: TGTGCCCAGCTCCAGGGGAAGAATTCACCCCTCCACTTT.

This chain links TRBV9 with TRBJ2-3, with 14 bases matching TRBD2. The junction had 7 bases not matched to a gene; V was cut back by 4 bases and J by 6 bases. In germline, CDR1 is SGDLS, CDR2 YYNGEE. The CDR3 has 16 amino acids. The CDR3 DNA sequence: TGTGCCAGCAGCTTCGGGACTAGCGGGGGCCGGGATACGCAGTATTTT. Translation: CASSFGTSGGRDTQYF.

The V call is TRBV5-6, the J call TRBJ1-4; 8 bases align to TRBD1. The CDR3 loop spans 17 amino acids. Germline V gives CDR1 SGHDT, CDR2 YYEEEE. The V segment lost 4 bases and the J segment 3 bases; nucleotides outside the gene matches: 11. CDR3 loop: CASSRNLRTGSNEKLFF. The DNA for the CDR3 is TGTGCCAGCAGCCGGAACCTTCGGACAGGGTCTAATGAAAAACTGTTTTTT.

The CDR3 bases are TGTGCTAGTGGTTTGGACAGGGGGGTGGAGACCCAGTACTTC. It translates to CASGLDRGVETQYF. V is TRBV12-5 and J is TRBJ2-5; 8 bases line up with TRBD1. Germline CDR1 LGHNT, CDR2 FRNRAP. The CDR3 sequence is 14 residues long. With V trimmed by 1 base and J by 5 bases, 3 bases remained unmatched.

V usage is TRBV6-2 or TRBV6-3 and J usage is TRBJ2-7; D gene unclear. CDR1 is MNHEY and CDR2 is SVGEGT in the germline V gene. CDR3 size: 14 residues. Trimming took off 0 bases at V and 1 base at J, with 7 bases between the two ends. CDR3 loop: CASSYSIQSYEQYF. As DNA, the CDR3 is TGTGCCAGCAGTTACTCGATCCAGTCCTACGAGCAGTACTTC.